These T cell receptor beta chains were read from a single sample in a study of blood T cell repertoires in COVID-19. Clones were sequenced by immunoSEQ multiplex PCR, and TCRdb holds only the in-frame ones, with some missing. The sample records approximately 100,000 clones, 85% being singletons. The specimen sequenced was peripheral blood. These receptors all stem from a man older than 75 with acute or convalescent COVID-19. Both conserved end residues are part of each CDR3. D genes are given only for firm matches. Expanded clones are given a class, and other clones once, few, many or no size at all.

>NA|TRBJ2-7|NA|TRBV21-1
CASSKEGTGFSYEQYF
TGTGCCAGCAGCAAAGAAGGGACAGGGTTTTCCTACGAGCAGTACTTC
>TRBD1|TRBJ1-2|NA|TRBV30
CAWTVGTAIYGYTF
TGTGCCTGGACCGTGGGGACAGCCATTTATGGCTACACCTTC
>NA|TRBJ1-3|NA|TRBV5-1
CASSLASGATSGNTIYF
TGCGCCAGCAGCTTGGCCTCAGGCGCCACCTCTGGAAACACCATATATTTT
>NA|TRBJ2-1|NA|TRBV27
CASSSVAGRGNEQFF
TGTGCCAGCAGTTCCGTGGCGGGACGAGGAAATGAGCAGTTCTTC
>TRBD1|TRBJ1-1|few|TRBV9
CASSVQLQGAEAFF
TGTGCCAGCAGCGTACAACTACAGGGGGCTGAAGCTTTCTTT
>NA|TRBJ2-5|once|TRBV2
CASNWDKGRTSQYF
TGTGCCAGCAATTGGGACAAAGGGCGGACGTCCCAGTACTTC
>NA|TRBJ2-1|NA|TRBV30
CAWSAGGPGQFF
TGTGCCTGGAGTGCAGGGGGGCCTGGACAGTTCTTC
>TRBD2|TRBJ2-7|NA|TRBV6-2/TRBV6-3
CASSEGGLVLNEQYF
TGTGCCAGCAGCGAGGGTGGACTAGTGCTCAACGAGCAGTACTTC
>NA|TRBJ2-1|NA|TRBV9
CASSVSQTDSLNEQFF
TGTGCCAGCAGCGTTTCCCAGACAGACTCACTCAATGAGCAGTTCTTC
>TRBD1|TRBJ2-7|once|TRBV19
CASSIRTAGGRSYEQYF
TGTGCCAGTAGTATTAGGACGGCAGGGGGCAGGTCCTACGAGCAGTACTTC